This is a list of T cell receptor beta chains from one sample in a study of beta chain features in type 1 diabetes. Profiled with immunoSEQ multiplex PCR; TCRdb holds only in-frame clones, not every one. Of about 250,000 clones in the sample, around an eighth were seen once. The sequencing sample was made of naive CD4+ T cells from blood. These TCRs come from a woman aged 40 to 55 in good health. Each CDR3 is given with its conserved first and last residue. Fields, in order: CDR3 protein, CDR3 DNA, clone size, J gene, D gene, V gene. The D gene is left open where the match is weak. Clone size is stated in some rows and not others, as once, few, many or a class when expanded.

CASLDRGDTEAFF | TGTGCCAGCTTGGACAGGGGGGACACTGAAGCTTTCTTT | few | TRBJ1-1 | TRBD1 | TRBV18
CASSLDWGPYNEQFF | TGCGCCAGCAGCTTGGACTGGGGGCCCTACAATGAGCAGTTCTTC | - | TRBJ2-1 | - | TRBV5-1
CASSATPGYTGELFF | TGTGCCAGCAGCGCAACCCCCGGGTACACCGGGGAGCTGTTTTTT | - | TRBJ2-2 | - | TRBV9
CASTQGLAGGTDTQYF | TGTGCCAGCACCCAGGGACTAGCGGGGGGCACAGATACGCAGTATTTT | few | TRBJ2-3 | TRBD2 | TRBV11-2
CASSLALAGAGEQYF | TGTGCCAGCAGCTTAGCGCTTGCAGGGGCAGGCGAGCAGTACTTC | - | TRBJ2-7 | - | TRBV7-2
CASSESGRGTDTQYF | TGTGCCAGCAGTGAATCTGGGAGGGGCACAGATACGCAGTATTTT | - | TRBJ2-3 | TRBD2 | TRBV25-1
CASSEGQGHYGYTF | TGTGCCAGCAGCGAGGGACAGGGTCACTATGGCTACACCTTC | - | TRBJ1-2 | TRBD1 | TRBV9
CASSYAATNYGYTF | TGTGCCAGCAGCTATGCGGCAACTAACTATGGCTACACCTTC | few | TRBJ1-2 | - | TRBV5-8
CASSLADRAFQETQYF | TGTGCCAGCAGCTTAGCAGACAGGGCCTTCCAAGAGACCCAGTACTTC | - | TRBJ2-5 | TRBD1 | TRBV7-8
CASSLLSGGAYNEQFF | TGCGCCAGCAGCTTGCTTTCGGGGGGCGCCTACAATGAGCAGTTCTTC | few | TRBJ2-1 | - | TRBV5-1
CASSLGEVEQFF | TGTGCCAGCAGCTTGGGGGAGGTTGAGCAGTTCTTC | few | TRBJ2-1 | - | TRBV4-2
CASSNTGQGGYTF | TGTGCCAGCAGTAATACAGGGCAGGGTGGCTACACCTTC | - | TRBJ1-2 | - | TRBV25-1
CASSLGVGGYNIQYF | TGTGCCAGCAGCTTGGGTGTCGGAGGGTACAACATTCAGTACTTC | - | TRBJ2-4 | - | TRBV5-5
CAISELLLSSNTGELFF | TGTGCCATCAGTGAGTTACTACTAAGTTCGAACACCGGGGAGCTGTTTTTT | - | TRBJ2-2 | - | TRBV10-3
CASAFSSDIQYF | TGTGCCAGCGCCTTTAGTTCGGACATTCAGTACTTC | few | TRBJ2-4 | - | TRBV7-2
CASSLSPGVPYGYTF | TGTGCCAGCAGCTTAAGCCCAGGGGTCCCCTATGGCTACACCTTC | few | TRBJ1-2 | - | TRBV7-9